This T cell receptor (beta chain) originates from a study of T cells in Graves' hyperthyroidism and ophthalmopathy. RNA transcripts were the template for amplifying TCR beta CDR3 regions. With the HTBI primer set, the TCR CDR3 went through a first round of RT-PCR. TCRdb re-called the multiplex PCR reads through MiXCR, storing one row per CDR3 protein. Here the sample spans roughly 700,000 distinct CDR3 sequences, 30% to 40% being singletons. This clonotype was counted a few times. This receptor was obtained from a woman aged 40 to 49 with Graves' hyperthyroidism. Material: blood.

For the CDR3, the DNA is TGTGCCAGCAGGGTGGGCCCTCGAGGGGCCCAGTACTTC. As protein: CASRVGPRGAQYF. The V and J genes are TRBV2 and TRBJ2-5; D assignment may be TRBD1 or TRBD2 (5 bases each). The CDR3 has 13 residues. CDR1 and CDR2 (germline): SNHLY, FYNNEI. Trimming took 6 bases from V and 9 from J, leaving 17 bases between them.